The clone carrying this T cell receptor beta chain is a singleton in its sample. V lost 0 bases and J lost 6; bases outside the gene matches: 4. The CDR3 length is 16 residues. Germline V gene sequence: CDR1 MGHRA, CDR2 YSYEKL. These data originate in a study of glioma-infiltrating T cells after dendritic cell vaccination. Study background: The vaccine used monocyte-derived dendritic cells pulsed overnight with autologous tumor lysate. Patients received three intradermal dendritic cell vaccine injections at biweekly intervals.

Time point defined: after dendritic cell vaccination, including at tumor progression/relapse. Amplification used 60 V beta primers and 13 J beta primers. The protocol was immunoSEQ multiplex PCR, while the TCRdb copy is restricted to in-frame clones and leaves out a portion. The sample gives about 100,000 clones, less than 90% of which show up once; 5.4% is in the top ten. The chain combines TRBV4-1 with TRBJ2-1; TRBD2 matches 11 bases. The sequences come from blood, collected after dendritic cell vaccination. The sequence was collected from a human donor with glioblastoma. The CDR3 DNA reads TGCGCCAGCAGCCAAGATGTAGCGGGGGGGCTCAATGAGCAGTTCTTC. Translated: CASSQDVAGGLNEQFF.